A single sample gave rise to the 25 T cell receptor beta chains below, sequenced in a study of human T cells and chemical hapten exposure. MiXCR, run by TCRdb on the RACE reads, gives a single entry per CDR3 protein. The table records a few hundred thousand distinct CDR3 sequences, approximately 5% of them present only once. Time point of the sample: pre-sensitization, week 0. Treatment of the sample: therapeutic diphenylcyclopropenone sensitization with weekly scalp DPC. Sequenced material: whole blood, taken in connection with sensitization to the hapten diphenylcyclopropenone (DPC). The receptors shown here come from a woman between 18 and 29 years old with alopecia areata. Some clones in this sample may be carry-over from other donors' samples.

This sequence joins TRBV29-1 and TRBJ2-7; D not certain. V was clipped by 4 bases and J by 2 bases, with 6 bases between them. The CDR3 sequence is 11 residues long. Per germline, CDR1 SQVTM and CDR2 ANQGSEA. DNA for the CDR3: TGCAGCGTTGTTACCCCCTACGAGCAGTACTTC. Translated: CSVVTPYEQYF.

This clonotype occurred a few times. The chain links TRBV10-2 to TRBJ1-1, with 7 bases matching TRBD1. The trim removed 5 bases at V and 6 bases at J, leaving 6 bases unmatched. There are 13 residues in the CDR3. The germline V gene encodes CDR1 WSHSY and CDR2 SAAADI. CDR3 DNA sequence: TGCGCCAGCAGTAACCCCGGGACAGCTGAAGCTTTCTTT. Residues: CASSNPGTAEAFF.

This clonotype was seen a handful of times. CDR3 DNA: TGTGCCACCAGCAGAGATCTCGAGTTTCGTAATCCTGAAAAACTGTTTTTT. Protein sequence: CATSRDLEFRNPEKLFF. The chain uses TRBV15 and TRBJ1-4; D is ambiguous. Trimming stripped 0 bases from V and 7 bases from J, with 18 bases between. The germline gives CDR1 LNHNV, CDR2 YYDKDF (reference sequence). The CDR3 has 17 residues.

This clonotype was recorded at least ten times. The rearrangement uses TRBV6-6 and TRBJ1-2; TRBD1 aligns across 9 bases. CDR1 and CDR2 from the germline V gene are MNHNY and SVGAGI (reference sequence). V lost 6 bases and J lost 12; bases outside the gene matches: 11. This CDR3 spans 13 amino acids. The CDR3 nucleotides read TGTGCCAGCAGGAGGGACAGGGCCCTCCGTGACACCTTC. Translated, it gives CASRRDRALRDTF.

The chain is built from TRBV28 and TRBJ2-1; 11 positions match TRBD1. The CDR3 has 16 residues. Unmatched junction bases numbered 7, after V lost 6 bases and J lost 3 bases. CDR1 is MDHEN, CDR2 SYDVKM, per germline. The CDR3 DNA reads as TGTGCCAGCAGCCGGGGACAGGGGGTAAACTACAATGAGCAGTTCTTC. This translates into CASSRGQGVNYNEQFF.

The sample holds many counts of this clonotype. V gene TRBV6-2 or TRBV6-3 combines with J gene TRBJ1-1; D gene uncertain. The V gene lost 6 bases and the J gene lost 10 bases, with 18 bases spanning the gap. Germline-derived CDR1 and CDR2 are MNHEY and SVGEGT. The CDR3 totals 13 residues. Written as DNA, the CDR3 is TGTGCCAGCAGGGACTCCCGTCTGGAGGGAGCTTTCTTT. Translated, it gives CASRDSRLEGAFF.

This clonotype has ten or more counts. The J gene is TRBJ1-4, the V gene TRBV7-9; TRBD1 matches 7 bases. The V and J ends lost 3 bases and 5 bases, in that order; junction bases with no gene match: 3. This CDR3 contains 14 residues. CDR1 SEHNR and CDR2 FQNEAQ come from the germline V gene (reference sequence). CDR3 sequence: CASSLARGNEKLFF. The CDR3 nucleotides are TGTGCCAGCAGCTTGGCCAGGGGGAATGAAAAACTGTTTTTT.

This clonotype was detected ten times or more. The CDR3 protein is CASSQPSGIYTEAFF. CDR3 DNA sequence: TGTGCCAGCAGCCAACCATCCGGGATTTACACTGAAGCTTTCTTT. The genes are TRBV6-6 and TRBJ1-1; no clear D. CDR3 length: 15 amino acids. V lost 6 bases and J 3 bases, leaving 17 bases between the germline ends. Germline V gene data show CDR1 as MNHNY and CDR2 as SVGAGI (reference sequence).

The chain joins TRBV5-1 to TRBJ1-6; no firm D call. V lost 0 bases to trimming and J lost 7 bases, with 5 bases between them. This CDR3 contains 13 residues. Germline CDR1 reads SGHRS; CDR2 reads YFSETQ. CDR3: CASSLGENSPLHF. CDR3 coding DNA: TGCGCCAGCAGCTTGGGAGAAAATTCACCCCTCCACTTT.

This clonotype was detected ten times or more. The chain links TRBV18 to TRBJ2-2; D might be TRBD2 (5 bases). The CDR3 is 15 amino acids. V was shortened by 5 bases and J by 0 bases, with 10 bases between the two germline ends. Germline values: CDR1 KGHSH, CDR2 LQKENI. CDR3 protein: CASSKGVANTGELFF. CDR3 nucleotides: TGTGCCAGCTCAAAGGGAGTGGCGAACACCGGGGAGCTGTTTTTT.

The chain couples TRBV2 to TRBJ2-2; D is unresolved. V was clipped by 11 bases and J by 1 base, with 14 bases between them. Germline CDR1 reads SNHLY; CDR2 reads FYNNEI. The CDR3 is made up of 14 amino acids. The CDR3 loop reads CAGSGLRNTGELFF. The CDR3 DNA reads as TGTGCCGGCTCTGGGCTCCGGAACACCGGGGAGCTGTTTTTT.

There are a few counts of this clonotype. A junction boundary mismatches the germline segment, possibly from a read error. The rearrangement links TRBV20-1 to TRBJ2-2, with TRBD1 matching 7 bases. This CDR3 has 15 amino acids. The germline gives CDR1 DFQATT, CDR2 SNEGSKA (reference sequence). The CDR3 coding sequence is TGCAGTGCAAGAGGGACAGCCAGAAACACCGGGGAGCTGTTTTTT. Its protein product is CSARGTARNTGELFF.

To note about this clonotype: This may come from a read error, since a much larger clone is one base off. The chain combines TRBV27 with TRBJ2-6; 8 bases fit TRBD1. This CDR3 has 20 amino acids. Germline-derived CDR1 and CDR2 are MNHEY and SMNVEV (reference sequence). The CDR3 DNA reads TGTGCCAGCAGTTTTGACAGGGGAGACGGCCCTATGGCTGGGGCCATCGTCCTGACTTTC. Its protein is CASSFDRGDGPMAGAIVLTF. The entire variable domain, with the rest obtained from reference TRBV27 and TRBJ2-6, is as follows: EAQVTQNPRYLITVTGKKLTVTCSQNMNHEYMSWYRQDPGLGLRQIYYSMNVEVTDKGDVPEGYKVSRKEKRNFPLILESPSPNQTSLYFCASSFDRGDGPMAGAIVLTFGAGSRLTVL.

The table lists this clonotype with a few counts. V and J are TRBV6-2 or TRBV6-3 and TRBJ2-3, with TRBD2 matching over 9 bases. The germline gives CDR1 MNHEY, CDR2 SVGEGT. Trimming took 4 bases from V and 2 from J; bases not matched to a gene: 7. The CDR3 contains 16 residues. The CDR3 region has the DNA TGTGCCAGCAGTTCCACAGCGGGGGGATTCACAGATACGCAGTATTTT. Protein sequence: CASSSTAGGFTDTQYF.

The sample holds a few counts of this clonotype. This chain uses TRBV12-3 or TRBV12-4 with TRBJ2-7, with 7 positions matching TRBD1. With V trimmed by 3 bases and J by 6 bases, 5 bases remained unmatched. The CDR3 spans 13 residues. DNA for the CDR3: TGTGCCAGCAGTTTTGAGGGGGCGCGCGAGCAGTACTTC. Its translation: CASSFEGAREQYF.

This CDR3 reads CASRSLSNQPQHF. CDR3 bases: TGTGCCAGTAGATCTCTTAGCAATCAGCCCCAGCATTTT. The J gene is TRBJ1-5, the V gene TRBV19; D remains ambiguous. Deletions cut 6 bases from V and 0 bases from J, with 6 bases between. The CDR3 loop spans 13 amino acids. Germline loops: CDR1 LNHDA, CDR2 SQIVND (reference sequence).

The rearrangement links TRBV10-3 to TRBJ2-2; possibly TRBD1 for D (6 bases). Trimming left V 10 bases short and J 2 bases short, with 20 bases between. Looked up from germline, CDR1 is ENHRY and CDR2 is SYGVKD. The length of the CDR3 is 16 residues. DNA for the CDR3: TGTGCCACCCGAACCTCCGGGACATATAACACCGGGGAGCTGTTTTTT. Protein: CATRTSGTYNTGELFF.

Only a few counts were recorded for this clonotype. The chain carries TRBV7-8 and TRBJ2-3; TRBD1 matches at 12 bases. The J segment lost 6 bases and the V segment lost 6 bases, leaving 13 bases of the junction unmatched. CDR1 and CDR2 (germline): SGHVS, FQNEAQ. This CDR3 has 17 amino acids. In DNA, the CDR3 is TGTGCCAGCAGGGGAGATCCGGGACAGGGGGCGAGGGATACGCAGTATTTT. This codes for CASRGDPGQGARDTQYF. Based on the CDR3 plus reference TRBV7-8 and TRBJ2-3, the full variable domain is GAGVSQSPRYKVAKRGQDVALRCDPISGHVSLFWYQQALGQGPEFLTYFQNEAQLDKSGLPSDRFFAERPEGSVSTLKIQRTQQEDSAVYLCASRGDPGQGARDTQYFGPGTRLTVL.

A few counts support this clonotype. The V call is TRBV7-2, the J call TRBJ2-5, with TRBD2 identical over 7 bases. Trimming at V came to 2 bases and at J to 5 bases, leaving 8 bases not matched to a gene. Germline V CDR1 and CDR2: SGHTA, FQGNSA. The CDR3 is 15 amino acids. Written as DNA, the CDR3 is TGTGCCAGCAGCTTAACCCCAACTAGCGAGGAGACCCAGTACTTC. It yields the protein CASSLTPTSEETQYF.

This clonotype was seen a handful of times. The CDR3 DNA follows: TGTGCCAGCAGTCCGGGGGGCGCGGTATCCGAGCAGTACTTC. This encodes CASSPGGAVSEQYF. The chain joins TRBV6-5 to TRBJ2-7, with D tentatively TRBD2 (7 bases). V was clipped by 5 bases and J by 6 bases, with 17 bases between them. CDR1 MNHEY and CDR2 SVGAGI come from the germline V gene. There are 14 residues in the CDR3.

The V call is TRBV7-8, the J call TRBJ1-1, with D maybe TRBD1 (5 bases). Germline V gene lookup returns CDR1 SGHVS and CDR2 FQNEAQ. The CDR3 extends over 16 amino acids. Trimming pared 0 bases from V and 5 bases from J, leaving 16 bases between. CDR3 DNA sequence: TGTGCCAGCAGCTTAGCTAACCGGGCAGGGCGAACTGAAGCTTTCTTT. This encodes CASSLANRAGRTEAFF.

This clonotype showed up many times. The gene calls are TRBV7-2 and TRBJ1-5; D is unclear. V was pared by 1 base and J by 9 bases, with 10 bases between. Germline loops: CDR1 SGHTA, CDR2 FQGNSA. This CDR3 has 13 residues. CDR3 sequence (DNA): TGTGCCAGCAGCTTAGAACGTCACGCGCCCCAGCATTTT. Translating gives CASSLERHAPQHF.

CDR3 DNA sequence: TGCAGTGCTCTCCGGACAGGGGATAATTCACCCCTCCACTTT. This translates into CSALRTGDNSPLHF. The chain couples TRBV20-1 to TRBJ1-6; 9 bases are shared with TRBD1. The CDR3 sequence is 14 residues long. Germline-derived CDR1 and CDR2 are DFQATT and SNEGSKA (reference sequence). J gave up 5 bases and V 5 bases, and 4 bases lay outside the gene matches.

This clonotype was seen many times. The chain carries TRBV7-2 and TRBJ2-1; no firm D call. Germline V gives CDR1 SGHTA, CDR2 FQGNSA. This CDR3 comprises 14 residues. Trimming took 5 bases from V and 1 from J, leaving 9 bases between them. The CDR3 sequence: CASSPLGSYNEQFF. The CDR3 DNA sequence: TGTGCCAGCAGCCCCCTAGGATCCTACAATGAGCAGTTCTTC.

This clonotype came up a few times. V and J are TRBV12-3 or TRBV12-4 and TRBJ1-1, with D perhaps matching TRBD1 (5 bases). The CDR3 consists of 11 residues. Between the trimmed V and J ends, which lost 7 bases and 14 bases, there was a span of 17 bases. CDR3 bases: TGTGCCAGCACCGTTTGGGGGGAGGACTTCTTT. Its translation is CASTVWGEDFF.